Many counts were recorded for the clone carrying this T cell receptor beta chain. The data were taken from a study of human T cells and chemical hapten exposure. TCRdb recomputed calls from the RACE reads with MiXCR, one row per CDR3 protein. This sample carries under 150,000 distinct CDR3 sequences, 9% to 13% of them seen once, and the ten largest clones take 1.2% to 1.5%. Time point described: patch test 1, 2 weeks after DPC sensitization. Sample treatment: therapeutic diphenylcyclopropenone sensitization with weekly scalp DPC. Trimming stripped 6 bases from V and 8 bases from J, with 13 bases between. The CDR3 covers 12 residues.

The source was whole blood, collected in connection with sensitization to the hapten diphenylcyclopropenone (DPC). The sequence was collected from a woman aged 45-65 years with alopecia areata. Some clones in this sample may be carry-over from other donors' samples. J is TRBJ1-2 and V is TRBV12-3 or TRBV12-4; D gene unclear. This CDR3 reads CASSLLTAGYTF. The DNA of the CDR3 is TGTGCCAGCAGCTTGCTCACCGCGGGCTACACCTTC.